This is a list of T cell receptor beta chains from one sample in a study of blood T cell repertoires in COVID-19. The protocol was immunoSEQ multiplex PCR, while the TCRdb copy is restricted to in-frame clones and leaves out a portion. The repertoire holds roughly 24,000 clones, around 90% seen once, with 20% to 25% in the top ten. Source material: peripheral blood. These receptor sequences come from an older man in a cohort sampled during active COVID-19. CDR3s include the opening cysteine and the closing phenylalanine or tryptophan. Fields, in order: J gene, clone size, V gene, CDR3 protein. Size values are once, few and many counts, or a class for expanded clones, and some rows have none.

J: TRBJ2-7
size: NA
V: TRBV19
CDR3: CASSLLAGGPIREQYF

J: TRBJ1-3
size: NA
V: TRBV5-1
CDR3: CASSLAGQGGGNTIYF

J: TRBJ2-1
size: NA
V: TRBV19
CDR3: CASSSRLAGRSYNEQFF

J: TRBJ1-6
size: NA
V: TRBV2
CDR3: CASSEGVNRSPLHF

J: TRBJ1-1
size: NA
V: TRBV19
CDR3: CASKQGLLGNTEAFF

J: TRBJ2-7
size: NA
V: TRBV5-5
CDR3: CASSLDRGQILAYEQYF

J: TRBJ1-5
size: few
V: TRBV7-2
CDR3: CASSLVISQPQHF

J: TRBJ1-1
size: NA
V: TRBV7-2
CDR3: CASRSGQRNTEAFF

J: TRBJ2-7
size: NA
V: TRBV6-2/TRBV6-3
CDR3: CASSSTPHRGQYSYEQYF

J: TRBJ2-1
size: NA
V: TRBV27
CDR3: CASSLFGLAGERYNEQFF

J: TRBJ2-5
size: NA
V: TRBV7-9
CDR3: CASSLSLAGQETQYF

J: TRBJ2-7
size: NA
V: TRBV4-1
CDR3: CASSQQGSRSYEQYF

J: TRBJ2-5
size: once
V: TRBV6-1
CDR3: CASSESRAQETQYF

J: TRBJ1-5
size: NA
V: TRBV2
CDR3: CASRGQGNQPQHF

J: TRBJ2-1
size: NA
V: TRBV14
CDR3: CASSTRDRGLAGVDEQFF

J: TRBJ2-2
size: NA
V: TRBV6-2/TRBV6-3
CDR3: CASSFGIGELFF

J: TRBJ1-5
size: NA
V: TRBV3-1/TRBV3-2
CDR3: CASSQTTGVNQPQHF

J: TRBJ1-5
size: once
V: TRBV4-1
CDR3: CASSQEGHTISQPQHF

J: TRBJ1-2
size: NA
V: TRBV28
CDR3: CASGAGYGYTF

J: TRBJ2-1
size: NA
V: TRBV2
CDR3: CASSGRQRAGNEQFF

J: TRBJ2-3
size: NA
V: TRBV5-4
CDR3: CASSLVREVETQYF

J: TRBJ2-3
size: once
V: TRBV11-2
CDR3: CASRPTRLRTDTQYF